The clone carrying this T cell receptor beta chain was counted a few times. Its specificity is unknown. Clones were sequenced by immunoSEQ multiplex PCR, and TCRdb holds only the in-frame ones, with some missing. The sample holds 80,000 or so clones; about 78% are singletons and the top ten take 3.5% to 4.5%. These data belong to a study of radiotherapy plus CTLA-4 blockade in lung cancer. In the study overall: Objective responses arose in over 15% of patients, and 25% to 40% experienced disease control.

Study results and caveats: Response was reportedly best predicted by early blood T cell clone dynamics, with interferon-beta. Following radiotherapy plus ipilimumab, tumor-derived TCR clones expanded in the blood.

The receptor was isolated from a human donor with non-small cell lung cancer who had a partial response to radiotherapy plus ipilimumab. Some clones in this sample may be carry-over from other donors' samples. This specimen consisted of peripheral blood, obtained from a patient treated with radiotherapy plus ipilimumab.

DNA for the CDR3: TGTGCCAGCAGTTTATCCCCCAGGGGACCTTATGGCTACACCTTC. Encoded protein: CASSLSPRGPYGYTF. V gene TRBV27 combines with J gene TRBJ1-2; D may be TRBD1 (6 bases). In germline, CDR1 is MNHEY, CDR2 SMNVEV (reference sequence). V lost 0 bases and J lost 5, with 13 bases in between. The length of the CDR3 is 15 residues.